The T cell receptor (beta chain) under discussion was sequenced for a study of human T cells and chemical hapten exposure. In the study overall: Per-sample TCR yield variability stemmed mainly from small pooled library volume differences.

V was shortened by 4 bases and J by 9 bases, with 31 bases between the two germline ends. Germline assignment: CDR1 SQVTM and CDR2 ANQGSEA. This CDR3 region has 17 residues. Methods used by the authors: Counting gave a median of around 100,000 TCRs per sample, with values ranging from about 23,224 to 690,600. MiXCR, run by TCRdb on the 5' RACE reads, gives a single entry per CDR3 protein. TCRdb's processing, not the authors' own work, is the source of the V and J calls. Of under 150,000 distinct CDR3 sequences in the sample, roughly 18% were seen once. About this clonotype: Its specificity is unknown.

Study-wide results and caveats: No change in TCRs above 1 in 1000 frequency was produced by DPC sensitization.

The study extracted total RNA from unfractionated whole blood. The sequence derives from a human donor in good health. The genes are TRBV29-1 and TRBJ2-7; D possibly corresponds to TRBD2 (6 bases). The CDR3, as DNA: TGCAGCGTTGTCGGAATAGCTAGCGAGGGCCCAGCCCTGGGGCAGTACTTC. Protein product: CSVVGIASEGPALGQYF.